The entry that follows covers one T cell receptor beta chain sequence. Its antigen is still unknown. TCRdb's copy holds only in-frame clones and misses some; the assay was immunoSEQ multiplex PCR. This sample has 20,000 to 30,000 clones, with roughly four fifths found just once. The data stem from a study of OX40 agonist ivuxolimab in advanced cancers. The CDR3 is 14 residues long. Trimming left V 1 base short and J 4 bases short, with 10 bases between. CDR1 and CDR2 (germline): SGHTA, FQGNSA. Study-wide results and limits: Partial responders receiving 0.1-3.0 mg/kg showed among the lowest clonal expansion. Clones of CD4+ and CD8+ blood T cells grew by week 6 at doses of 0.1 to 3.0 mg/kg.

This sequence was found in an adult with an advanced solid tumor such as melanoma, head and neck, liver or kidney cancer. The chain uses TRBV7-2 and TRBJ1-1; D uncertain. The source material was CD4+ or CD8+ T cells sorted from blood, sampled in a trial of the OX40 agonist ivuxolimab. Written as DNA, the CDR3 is TGTGCCAGCAGCTTAGTCACAGTAGGCACTGAAGCTTTCTTT. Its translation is CASSLVTVGTEAFF. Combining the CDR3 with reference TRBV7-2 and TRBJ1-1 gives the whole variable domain GAGVSQSPSNKVTEKGKDVELRCDPISGHTALYWYRQSLGQGLEFLIYFQGNSAPDKSGLPSDRFSAERTGGSVSTLTIQRTQQEDSAVYLCASSLVTVGTEAFFGQGTRLTVV.